This T cell receptor beta chain was sequenced for a study of blood T cell repertoires in COVID-19. Across the whole study: Material from acute and convalescent COVID-19 was sourced from the United States, Italy and Spain.

In the original processing: Amplification of reference gene primers provided the estimated nucleated cell counts. The assay was immunoSEQ multiplex PCR, and TCRdb's table has in-frame clones only and misses some. V and J calls plus clone size are reproduced from that table; the DNA served to infer D and trimming. Of fewer than 85,000 clones listed, roughly 80% are singletons. This sequence was found in a woman in her sixties with acute or convalescent COVID-19. Input material: peripheral blood.

CDR3 sequence (DNA): TGTGCCAGCAGCTTCACAACAGGGGGGGAAGCTTTCTTT. Its protein product is CASSFTTGGEAFF. This chain connects TRBV11-3 to TRBJ1-1, with 8 positions matching TRBD1. The CDR3 sequence is 13 residues long. Looked up from germline, CDR1 is SGHNT and CDR2 is YENEEA. The J segment lost 8 bases and the V segment lost 3 bases, leaving 5 bases of the junction unmatched.